The T cell receptor (beta chain) described here comes from a study of tumor-infiltrating lymphocytes in oesophageal squamous cell carcinoma. Per the germline V gene, CDR1 is MNHEY and CDR2 is SMNVEV (reference sequence). CDR3 length: 13 amino acids. TCRdb re-derived calls from the reads in MiXCR, one entry per CDR3 protein. This table holds approximately 10,000 distinct CDR3 sequences, 50% to 65% found once. This TCR was recovered from a female donor with esophageal squamous cell carcinoma. Sequencing was done on a sample of blood. The rearrangement links TRBV27 to TRBJ2-3; TRBD1 aligns across 9 bases. The tail of the sequence fits TRBJ1-1 better, so the J call may be wrong. The CDR3, as DNA: TGTGCCAGTGCACAGGGGGCGCGGACTGAAGCTTTCTTT. It codes for CASAQGARTEAFF.